This T cell receptor beta chain was profiled in a study of identical twins. On this clonotype: What it recognizes is unknown.

The V gene lost 0 bases and the J gene lost 0 bases, with 5 bases spanning the gap. Looked up from germline, CDR1 is SGDLS and CDR2 is YYNGEE. The length of the CDR3 is 14 residues. In TCRdb, the 5' RACE reads were re-called with MiXCR into one record per CDR3 protein. Of about 1.7 million distinct CDR3 sequences in the sample, roughly a third were seen once. General study results and limits: Memory repertoires lacked the insertion deficit that abundant cord blood beta clonotypes showed.

Source material: cord blood. This clonotype was sampled from a newborn girl in good health. The rearrangement uses TRBV9 and TRBJ2-3; D may be TRBD2 (5 bases). The CDR3 nucleotides are TGTGCCAGCAGCGTAGAGCGGAGCACAGATACGCAGTATTTT. Translating gives CASSVERSTDTQYF. Based on the CDR3 plus reference TRBV9 and TRBJ2-3, the full variable domain is DSGVTQTPKHLITATGQRVTLRCSPRSGDLSVYWYQQSLDQGLQFLIQYYNGEERAKGNILERFSAQQFPDLHSELNLSSLELGDSALYFCASSVERSTDTQYFGPGTRLTVL.